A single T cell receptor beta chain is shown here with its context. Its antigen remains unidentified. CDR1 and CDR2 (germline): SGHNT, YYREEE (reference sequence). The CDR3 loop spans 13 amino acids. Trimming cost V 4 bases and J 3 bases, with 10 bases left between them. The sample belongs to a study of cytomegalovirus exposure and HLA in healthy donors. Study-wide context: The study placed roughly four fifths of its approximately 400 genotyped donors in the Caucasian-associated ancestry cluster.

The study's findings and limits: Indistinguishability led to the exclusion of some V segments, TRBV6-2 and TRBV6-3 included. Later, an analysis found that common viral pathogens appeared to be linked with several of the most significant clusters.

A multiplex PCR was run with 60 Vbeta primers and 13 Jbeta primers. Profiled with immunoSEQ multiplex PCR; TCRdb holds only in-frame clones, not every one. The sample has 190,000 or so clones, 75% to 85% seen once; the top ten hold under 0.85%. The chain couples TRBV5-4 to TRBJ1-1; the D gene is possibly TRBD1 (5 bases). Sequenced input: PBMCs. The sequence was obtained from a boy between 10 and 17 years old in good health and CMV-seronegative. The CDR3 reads CASSEVGDTEAFF. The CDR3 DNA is TGTGCCAGCAGCGAGGTAGGGGACACTGAAGCTTTCTTT. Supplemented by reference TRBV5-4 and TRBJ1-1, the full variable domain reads ETGVTQSPTHLIKTRGQQVTLRCSSQSGHNTVSWYQQALGQGPQFIFQYYREEENGRGNFPPRFSGLQFPNYSSELNVNALELDDSALYLCASSEVGDTEAFFGQGTRLTVV.